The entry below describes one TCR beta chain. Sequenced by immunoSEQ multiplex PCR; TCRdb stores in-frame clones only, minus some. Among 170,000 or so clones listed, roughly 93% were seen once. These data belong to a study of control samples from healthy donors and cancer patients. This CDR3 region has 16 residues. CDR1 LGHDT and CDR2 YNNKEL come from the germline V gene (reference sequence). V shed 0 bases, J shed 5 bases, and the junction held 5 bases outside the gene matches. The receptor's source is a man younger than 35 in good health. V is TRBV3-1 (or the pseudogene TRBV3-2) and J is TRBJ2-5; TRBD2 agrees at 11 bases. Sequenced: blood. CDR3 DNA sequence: TGTGCCAGCAGCCAAGAGATAGCGGGGGGGCGGGAGACCCAGTACTTC. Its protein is CASSQEIAGGRETQYF.